This T cell receptor (beta chain) derives from a study of cytomegalovirus exposure and HLA in healthy donors (dated by TCRdb to 2015 to 2018). For context, the study as a whole: An earlier analysis of roughly 500 of the donors reported roughly 270 Gb of sequence data and more than 90 million unique TCR beta sequences from roughly 200 million T cells. An early release covering over 500 HLA-typed donors comprised roughly 300 gigabases of sequencing data and tens of millions of unique TCR sequences. Of the 350 to 450 genotyped donors, approximately 82% fell in the genetic ancestry cluster associated with self-reported Caucasian donors. The study aimed to test whether cataloging public T cell receptors could reveal signatures of past pathogen exposure. The study profiled the T cell repertoires of 666 subjects by immunosequencing and related them to cytomegalovirus serostatus. Along with the approximately 650-subject first cohort, a separate validation cohort of over 90 different subjects was used. To predict cytomegalovirus infection status, the study combined high-throughput TCR immunosequencing, statistical association of individual TCRs with disease status, and machine learning. In a later analysis, previously published TCR beta repertoires from several hundred donors were re-analyzed and high-resolution HLA genotyping was added so that TCR occurrence patterns could be studied. In the later analysis, no new phenotypic data were used to find candidate immune exposures; instead, reliance was placed on TCR beta sequences and their occurrence across donors. In an earlier analysis of 587 of the donors, high-throughput TCR beta sequencing was used to judge whether each TCR beta V gene segment behaved as functional or pseudogenic. Donor age, sex, ethnicity and CMV serostatus were compiled together with the repertoire data. Genome-wide SNP genotypes for about 60% of the 666 donors were used in a later genetic analysis, which treated that subset as a discovery cohort. Every repertoire in the discovery cohort had been generated on one and the same sequencing platform. Class I and class II HLA loci were covered by the typing at four-digit resolution. The number of typed donors differed by locus: roughly 620-630 for A, B, C, DRB1 and DQB1; some 500 for DQA1; about 600 for DPA1; and about 450 for DPB1. Four or five DR-DQ haplotypes were handled as single units for association and clustering because linkage in the cohort was strong. Among approximately 370 genotyped donors of the cohort, an average of roughly 230,000 unique TCR beta nucleotide sequences was sequenced per donor, of which 15% to 20% were non-productive.

In total, approximately 700 healthy bone marrow donors made up the cohort. All cohort members were sampled while nominally healthy, although unrecorded immune exposures were likely present. The donor tested CMV seronegative and was one of the 352 seronegative cohort members. A peripheral blood sample was provided by each donor, and peripheral blood mononuclear cells were used for TCR beta sequencing. The Qiagen DNeasy Blood Extraction Kit was used to extract genomic DNA from the blood cell samples. To prepare the library, the immunoSEQ multiplex PCR assay was applied. For the multiplex PCR, a mixture combining 60 forward primers for TCR Vbeta segments and 13 reverse primers for TCR Jbeta segments was used. A multiplex PCR assay on genomic DNA amplified the CDR3 region of rearranged TCR beta genes. Amplified TCR beta libraries were sequenced as 87-base-pair reads on the Illumina HiSeq System. The study's processing was this. A later analysis tallied around 82 million unique TCR beta chains across the 666 repertoires, and about 12 million of those chains were shared by two or more donors. Raw reads were error-corrected and collapsed into unique sequences with a nearest-neighbor algorithm that merged closely related sequences to remove PCR and sequencing errors. CDR3 sequences were aligned to IMGT reference sequences to assign V, D and J gene segments. For a sequence to be retained, a match of at least six nucleotides was required to both a V gene segment and a J gene segment. Rearrangements were classified as productive when the CDR3 lacked stop codons and remained in frame with V and J, and all other rearrangements were classified as non-productive. CDR3 was defined according to IMGT convention as the region running from the second conserved V-encoded cysteine to the conserved J-encoded phenylalanine. The earlier analysis of some 600 of the donors excluded sequences that lacked an unambiguous match to a single V gene segment. In an earlier analysis of more than 500 of the donors, a V segment was called functional when productive rearrangements were above 56.7%, and segregating when the standard deviation between donors exceeded 5%. A statistical classification framework was built to diagnose cytomegalovirus status from the catalog of TCR beta chain sequences. In a later analysis, V and J genes were assigned by comparing TCR nucleotide sequences against IMGT/GENE-DB human TR gene sequences. Using the TCRdist pipeline, a later analysis assigned CDR3 sequences along with most-parsimonious VDJ recombination scenarios. In a later analysis, every TCR beta chain was defined by the combination of its CDR3 amino acid sequence and its V-gene family, and reads without a unique V-gene family were dropped. As a way to deal with suspected cross-contamination and a sequencing artifact, a later analysis dropped under 600 nucleotide sequences that were highly shared and had low generation probability. In a later analysis, a clonal expansion index was calculated for each public chain from normalized within-repertoire ranks of inferred template counts. A later analysis computed generation probabilities with a VDJ recombination model fitted to out-of-frame rearrangements, and checked the results against IGoR. In a later analysis, hypergeometric tests were used to score TCR-TCR, TCR-HLA and TCR-CMV co-occurrence, with a repertoire-size bias correction applied to TCR pairs. A later analysis estimated false discovery rates by permuting HLA or CMV assignments 20 times. In a later analysis, co-occurring TCRs were grouped using DBSCAN, with TCRdist sequence similarity added in when clustering inside HLA-allele-positive subsets. Repertoires with fewer than 30,000 or more than 120,000 public chains were left out of co-occurrence clustering, as were about 5 repertoires with anomalous nucleotide sharing. In its TCRdb copy, this immuneACCESS table keeps in-frame sequences only and misses some clones. Where compared with another copy, unresolved V genes explain less than half of these, and the others have no known cause. V and J calls and clone size are those listed in that table; D and trimming were worked out from the DNA. This sample holds about 120,000 clones; 75% to 90% were observed only once. The top ten clonotypes cover approximately 1.8% of the sample.

What the research found in general, with its limitations: In the study, about 150 TCR beta chains were listed as associated with cytomegalovirus. Immune exposure information for the cohort was limited to CMV serostatus. The classifier was reported to diagnose cytomegalovirus status with high specificity and sensitivity in both the original cohort and the validation cohort. In a later analysis, TCR association rates were found to vary across HLA loci, with the most associated TCRs seen for DRB1 alleles and the fewest for HLA-C alleles. A further reported finding was that TCR beta sequences accurately predicted the HLA-A and HLA-B alleles for most subjects in the first cohort. According to a later genetic analysis, donors in an Asian-associated ancestry cluster had fewer N-insertions in productive TCRs than the approximately 650-donor mean. In a later analysis, HLA-associated TCR beta chains showed more clonal expansion and lower generation probabilities than non-associated chains that were equally common. Several of the top co-occurrence clusters appeared to be linked to parvovirus B19, influenza, CMV and Epstein-Barr virus, according to a later analysis. Assigning TCR associations to individual alleles was difficult when HLA alleles, especially DR and DQ, strongly co-occurred. In vitro tests confirmed that three of the cytomegalovirus-associated TCR beta chains recognize cytomegalovirus antigens. Only TCR beta chains were sequenced in this cohort, and the absence of alpha or paired-chain data limited detectable features. A group of highly shared sequence variants was considered likely to be a technical artifact of the sequencing pipeline. Because HLA typing was unavailable for some donors at each locus, only the typed subset was used in association tests. While some public TCRs were present in many individuals, most TCR sequences turned up only very rarely across donors. Because counts were too low, roughly 17 rarely observed V segments, including chromosome 9 orphons, were left out of the earlier analysis of roughly 600 of the donors. A later analysis associated 16,951 TCR beta sequences with specific HLA alleles at a false discovery rate of 0.05. In a later genetic analysis, a missense DCLRE1C variant was associated with V-gene and J-gene trimming of TCR beta chains, and the association was replicated in an independent cohort. Because the 87-base-pair reads could not distinguish some IMGT-functional V segments, including TRBV6-2 and TRBV6-3, those segments were excluded. Broadly in line with IMGT annotations, most TCR beta V segments showed up in productive rearrangements about 87% or about 30% of the time in an earlier analysis of around 600 of the donors. Sequencing depth was assumed to be roughly uniform across donors in the presence/absence analyses, though that assumption may not hold. Linkage disequilibrium might explain the correlated functional status among segregating V segments, but an unknown experimental factor could not be excluded. It was suggested by the authors that the approach could potentially be generalized to other disease states and immunological phenotypes. Most CMV-associated TCR beta chains appeared to be HLA-restricted in a later analysis, and the HLA associations seemed to be driven largely by CMV exposure.

CDR1 MNHEY and CDR2 SVGAGI are derived from the germline V gene. Compared with germline, V lacks 5 bases and J lacks 5 bases; bases without a gene match: 2. Including the terminal cysteine and phenylalanine, the CDR3 comprises 12 residues. Only the CDR3 portion is preserved as DNA: 36 bases, with reading frame beginning at the first base. A remark on this clone: What antigen it recognizes has not been identified. No quality values exist for individual bases; no much larger clone is one base distant.

The sequence was obtained from a middle-aged man in good health and CMV-seronegative. The receptor chain draws on TRBV6-5 and TRBJ1-1, with 7 bases aligning to TRBD1. Sequencing was carried out using PBMCs. The CDR3 protein sequence reads: CASSKQGTEAFF. The nucleotides are TGTGCCAGCAGTAAACAGGGGACTGAAGCTTTCTTT.